The 5 T cell receptor beta chains below all came from one sample that was sequenced in a study of CD8 T cells in ankylosing spondylitis. TCRdb re-called the 5' RACE reads with MiXCR, one entry per CDR3 protein. The sample includes around 390,000 distinct CDR3 sequences, 20% to 25% seen only once; the top ten take about a sixth. The study's findings and limits: A TCR beta motif of eight highly homologous variants appeared characteristic of ankylosing spondylitis blood.

These TCRs are of unknown antigen specificity. The sequencing input was blood, either unsorted or a sorted T cell fraction (not recorded which). These receptor sequences come from a male donor with ankylosing spondylitis.

There are a few counts of this clonotype. Just one base apart from a much larger clone, this may be a read error. The V and J genes are TRBV7-9 and TRBJ2-1, with D possibly being TRBD1 (6 bases). With 6 bases removed from V and 3 bases from J, the gap between germline ends came to 9 bases. This CDR3 spans 13 amino acids. Germline assignment: CDR1 SEHNR and CDR2 FQNEAQ (reference sequence). The CDR3 bases are TGTGCCAGCAGGTTGGACAGCTACAATGAGCAGTTCTTC. Its translation is CASRLDSYNEQFF. The complete variable domain, with remaining parts taken from reference TRBV7-9 and TRBJ2-1, reads DTGVSQNPRHKITKRGQNVTFRCDPISEHNRLYWYRQTLGQGPEFLTYFQNEAQLEKSRLLSDRFSAERPKGSFSTLEIQRTEQGDSAMYLCASRLDSYNEQFFGPGTRLTVL.

J is TRBJ2-7 and V is TRBV10-3, with 7 positions matching TRBD1. The germline V gene has CDR1 ENHRY and CDR2 SYGVKD. The CDR3 runs to 17 residues. Trimming cost V 3 bases and J 4 bases; bases outside gene matches: 15. The CDR3 is CAISDSGQPNHPYEQYF. Here the CDR3 DNA reads TGTGCCATCAGTGACTCGGGACAGCCTAACCATCCTTACGAGCAGTACTTC.

This clonotype occurred a few times. The chain combines TRBV6-2 or TRBV6-3 with TRBJ2-1, with D unclear. Germline V gene data show CDR1 as MNHEY and CDR2 as SVGEGT. The CDR3 consists of 15 residues. Trimming left V 3 bases short and J 4 bases short, with 13 bases between. Here the CDR3 DNA reads TGTGCCAGCAGTTATATGAATCTCCCTTACAATGAGCAGTTCTTC. Its translation: CASSYMNLPYNEQFF.

The table lists this clonotype with a few counts. V gene TRBV28 combines with J gene TRBJ2-7; either TRBD1 or TRBD2 may supply D (5 bases each). CDR1 is MDHEN, CDR2 SYDVKM, per germline. V lost 6 bases and J 3 bases, leaving 18 bases between the germline ends. The CDR3 sequence is 15 residues long. CDR3: CASRLGTAGVYEQYF. CDR3 bases: TGTGCCAGCAGACTCGGGACGGCCGGGGTCTACGAGCAGTACTTC.

The V call is TRBV5-1, the J call TRBJ2-3; either TRBD1 or TRBD2 may fit D (6 bases each). This CDR3 region has 15 residues. CDR1 is SGHRS, CDR2 YFSETQ, per germline. The germline V and J ends were trimmed by 1 base and 1 base, with 10 bases remaining between them. Here the CDR3 DNA reads TGCGCCAGCAGCTTGCTGGAGGGGGGCACAGATACGCAGTATTTT. Protein sequence: CASSLLEGGTDTQYF.